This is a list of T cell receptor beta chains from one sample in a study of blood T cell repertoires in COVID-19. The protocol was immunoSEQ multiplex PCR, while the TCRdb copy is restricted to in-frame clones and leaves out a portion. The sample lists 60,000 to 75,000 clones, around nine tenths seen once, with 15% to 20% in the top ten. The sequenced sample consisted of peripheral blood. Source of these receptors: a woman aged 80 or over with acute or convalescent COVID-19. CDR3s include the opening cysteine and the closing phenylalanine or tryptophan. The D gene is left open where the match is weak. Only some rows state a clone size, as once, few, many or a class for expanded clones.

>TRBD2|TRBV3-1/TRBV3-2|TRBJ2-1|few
CASSQDRLANEQFF
TGTGCCAGCAGCCAAGATCGACTAGCGAACGAGCAGTTCTTC
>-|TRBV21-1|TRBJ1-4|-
CASRTIRATNEKLFF
TGTGCCAGCAGAACCATCAGGGCTACTAATGAAAAACTGTTTTTT
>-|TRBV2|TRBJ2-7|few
CASTIDQGGAEQYF
TGTGCCAGCACCATAGACCAGGGTGGTGCCGAGCAGTACTTC
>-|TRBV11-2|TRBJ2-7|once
CASENPWLYEQYF
TGTGCCAGCGAAAATCCCTGGCTCTACGAGCAGTACTTC
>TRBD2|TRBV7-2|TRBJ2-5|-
CASSLDGRAQETQYF
TGTGCCAGCAGCTTAGACGGGAGGGCCCAAGAGACCCAGTACTTC
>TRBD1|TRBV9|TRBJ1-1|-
CASSVAFGTGGTEAFF
TGTGCCAGCAGCGTAGCATTCGGGACAGGGGGAACTGAAGCTTTCTTT
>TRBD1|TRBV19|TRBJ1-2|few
CASSIKAGGNYGYTF
TGTGCCAGTAGTATAAAGGCAGGGGGTAACTATGGCTACACCTTC
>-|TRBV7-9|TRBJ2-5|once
CASSLYTTHQETQYF
TGTGCCAGCAGCTTATATACAACCCACCAAGAGACCCAGTACTTC
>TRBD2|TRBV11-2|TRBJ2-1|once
CASSLQLAGSILSYNEQFF
TGTGCCAGCAGCTTACAACTAGCGGGGAGTATTCTCTCCTACAATGAGCAGTTCTTC
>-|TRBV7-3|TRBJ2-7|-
CASSLRSGNYEQYF
TGTGCCAGCAGCTTACGGTCGGGTAACTACGAGCAGTACTTC
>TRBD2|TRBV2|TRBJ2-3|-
CASGTSGPVNTQYF
TGTGCCAGCGGGACTAGCGGACCAGTAAATACGCAGTATTTT
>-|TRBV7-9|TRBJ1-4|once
CASSRLIRGSNEKLFF
TGTGCCAGCAGCCGACTAATCAGGGGCTCTAATGAAAAACTGTTTTTT
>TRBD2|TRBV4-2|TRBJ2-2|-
CASSQDLAGGSGELFF
TGTGCCAGCAGCCAAGATCTAGCGGGAGGGTCTGGGGAGCTGTTTTTT
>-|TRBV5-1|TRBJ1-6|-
CASSPDGGTNSPLHF
TGCGCCAGCAGCCCTGACGGCGGAACTAATTCACCCCTCCACTTT
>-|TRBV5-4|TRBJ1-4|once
CASSLLGREEKLFF
TGTGCCAGCAGCTTGTTGGGGAGAGAAGAAAAACTGTTTTTT
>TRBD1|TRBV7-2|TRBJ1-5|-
CASSLNSWDRGYQPQHF
TGTGCCAGCAGCTTAAATTCGTGGGACAGGGGATATCAGCCCCAGCATTTT
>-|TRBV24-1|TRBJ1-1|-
CATSSQGNTEAFF
TGTGCCACCAGCAGTCAGGGAAACACTGAAGCTTTCTTT
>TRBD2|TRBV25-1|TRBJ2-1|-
CASSELAGVDNEQFF
TGTGCCAGCAGTGAACTAGCGGGAGTTGACAATGAGCAGTTCTTC
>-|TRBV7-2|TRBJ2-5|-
CASSPRTKQETQYF
TGTGCCAGCAGCCCCCGGACTAAACAAGAGACCCAGTACTTC
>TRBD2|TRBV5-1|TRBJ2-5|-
CASSRTSAQETQYF
TGCGCCAGCAGCCGAACTAGCGCTCAAGAGACCCAGTACTTC
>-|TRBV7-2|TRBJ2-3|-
CASSLYTDTQYF
TGTGCCAGCAGCTTATACACAGATACGCAGTATTTT
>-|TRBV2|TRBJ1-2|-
CASKVGAALNPNYGYTF
TGTGCCAGCAAGGTCGGAGCGGCCCTAAACCCTAACTATGGCTACACCTTC
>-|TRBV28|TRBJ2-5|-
CASSHIRGKGETQYF
TGTGCCAGCAGTCATATCAGGGGAAAGGGTGAGACCCAGTACTTC
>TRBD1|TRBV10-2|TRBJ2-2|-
CASSAVMGQGYTGELFF
TGCGCCAGCAGTGCTGTAATGGGACAGGGGTATACCGGGGAGCTGTTTTTT
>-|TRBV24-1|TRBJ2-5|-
CATSDLGGPQGQETQYF
TGTGCCACCAGTGATTTGGGAGGACCCCAGGGGCAAGAGACCCAGTACTTC
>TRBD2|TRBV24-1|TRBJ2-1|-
CATSDSRTSGGRGEQFF
TGTGCCACCAGTGATTCAAGGACTAGCGGGGGGCGGGGTGAGCAGTTCTTC
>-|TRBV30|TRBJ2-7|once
CAWSFRYEQYF
TGTGCCTGGAGTTTCCGGTACGAGCAGTACTTC
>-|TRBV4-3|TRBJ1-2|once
CASSPKTRASNYGYTF
TGCGCCAGCAGCCCCAAGACCAGGGCCTCTAACTATGGCTACACCTTC
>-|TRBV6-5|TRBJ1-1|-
CASSYGPLGAEAFF
TGTGCCAGCAGTTATGGTCCCCTAGGCGCTGAAGCTTTCTTT
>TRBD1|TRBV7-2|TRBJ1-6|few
CASSSRDSDSPLHF
TGTGCCAGCAGCTCCCGGGACAGTGATTCACCCCTCCACTTT
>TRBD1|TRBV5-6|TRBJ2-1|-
CASSSRDRDNGQFF
TGTGCCAGCAGCTCCCGGGACAGGGATAATGGGCAGTTCTTC
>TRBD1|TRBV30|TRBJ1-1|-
CAWSRGTGSLAEAFF
TGTGCCTGGAGCCGCGGGACAGGAAGCCTCGCTGAAGCTTTCTTT
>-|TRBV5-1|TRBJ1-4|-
CASSKGDDEKLFF
TGCGCCAGCAGTAAGGGAGACGATGAAAAACTGTTTTTT
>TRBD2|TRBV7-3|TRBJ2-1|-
CASSKLAGGYNEQFF
TGTGCCAGCAGCAAACTAGCGGGAGGGTACAATGAGCAGTTCTTC
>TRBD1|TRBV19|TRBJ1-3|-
CASSISQGARGNTIYF
TGTGCCAGTAGTATCTCCCAGGGGGCGCGAGGAAACACCATATATTTT
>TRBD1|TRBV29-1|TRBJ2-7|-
CSVQGAGEQYF
TGCAGCGTTCAGGGGGCAGGCGAGCAGTACTTC
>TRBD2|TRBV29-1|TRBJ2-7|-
CSVDTSGTEQYF
TGCAGCGTTGATACTAGCGGGACCGAGCAGTACTTC
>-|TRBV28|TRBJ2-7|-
CASSSRQAFSYEQYF
TGTGCCAGCTCCTCCCGACAGGCGTTCTCCTACGAGCAGTACTTC
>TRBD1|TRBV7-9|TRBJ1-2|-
CASRPTGGDSGSYGYTF
TGTGCCAGCAGACCGACAGGGGGCGATTCGGGTTCCTATGGCTACACCTTC
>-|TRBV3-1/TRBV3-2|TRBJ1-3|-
CASSQTGTSGNTIYF
TGTGCCAGCAGCCAAACAGGGACCTCTGGAAACACCATATATTTT
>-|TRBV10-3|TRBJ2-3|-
CAISETASPQYF
TGTGCCATCAGTGAGACAGCTTCGCCGCAGTATTTT
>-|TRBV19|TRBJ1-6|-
CASSMRGSYNSPLHF
TGTGCCAGTAGTATGAGGGGGTCCTATAATTCACCCCTCCACTTT
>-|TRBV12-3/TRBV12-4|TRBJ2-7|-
CASSLQVHYEQYF
TGTGCCAGCAGTTTACAGGTTCACTACGAGCAGTACTTC
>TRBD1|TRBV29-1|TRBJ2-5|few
CSVDRDSKGTQYF
TGCAGCGTTGACCGGGACAGCAAAGGGACCCAGTACTTC
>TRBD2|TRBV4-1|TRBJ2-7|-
CASSQTSGGQGEQYF
TGCGCCAGCAGCCAAACTAGCGGGGGGCAAGGCGAGCAGTACTTC
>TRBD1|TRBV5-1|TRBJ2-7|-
CASSPGQAAYEQYF
TGCGCCAGCAGCCCGGGACAGGCCGCCTACGAGCAGTACTTC
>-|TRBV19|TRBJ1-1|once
CASSIPPPSSEAFF
TGTGCCAGTAGTATCCCTCCACCTAGCTCTGAAGCTTTCTTT
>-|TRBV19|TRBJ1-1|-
CASSTGLFTEAFF
TGTGCCAGTAGTACAGGACTGTTCACTGAAGCTTTCTTT
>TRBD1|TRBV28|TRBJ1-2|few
CASRAKTGGASGYTF
TGTGCCAGCAGAGCCAAGACAGGGGGCGCGAGTGGCTACACCTTC
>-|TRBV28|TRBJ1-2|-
CASREGGSNYGYTF
TGTGCCAGCAGAGAGGGGGGGTCTAACTATGGCTACACCTTC